The 24 T cell receptor beta chains presented below share a single source sample, sequenced in a study of shared clonotypes between healthy human individuals. CD45RO-negative cells were positively selected for CCR7, leaving out terminally differentiated effector memory CD45RA+ cells. Produced via immunoSEQ multiplex PCR; TCRdb's table is partial and in-frame only. Of about 2,100,000 clones in the sample, just over 90% are singletons; the top ten hold more than 1.5%. The sequenced sample consisted of naive CD8+ T cells from PBMCs. These receptors came from a man aged 18 to 30 in good health. Some clones in this sample may be carry-over from other donors' samples.

This chain connects TRBV30 to TRBJ2-7, with 10 bases lining up with TRBD1. Germline V gives CDR1 GTSNPN, CDR2 SVGIG (reference sequence). V lost 1 base and J lost 4; bases outside the gene matches: 4. The CDR3 has 14 residues. CDR3 amino acids: CAWSELGQGYEQYF. The DNA of the CDR3 is TGTGCCTGGAGTGAATTGGGACAGGGGTACGAGCAGTACTTC.

This clone was detected only a few times. The V and J genes are TRBV6-5 and TRBJ2-2; no firm D call. Germline CDR1 and CDR2: MNHEY and SVGAGI. This CDR3 spans 13 amino acids. V lost 6 bases and J 6 bases, leaving 11 bases between the germline ends. The CDR3 DNA sequence: TGTGCCAGCAGCGGAGAGGTTCCCGGGGAGCTGTTTTTT. Its translation: CASSGEVPGELFF.

This clone was seen only once. The chain combines TRBV7-2 with TRBJ2-3; 8 nucleotides agree with TRBD2. Germline CDR1 is SGHTA and CDR2 is FQGNSA. There are 16 residues in the CDR3. Losses at the gene ends were 3 bases for V and 2 bases for J; bases not matched to a gene: 7. CDR3 residues: CASSFRLAHTTDTQYF. In nucleotides, the CDR3 is TGTGCCAGCAGCTTCCGACTAGCGCACACCACAGATACGCAGTATTTT. Together with reference TRBV7-2 and TRBJ2-3, the CDR3 gives the full variable domain: GAGVSQSPSNKVTEKGKDVELRCDPISGHTALYWYRQSLGQGLEFLIYFQGNSAPDKSGLPSDRFSAERTGGSVSTLTIQRTQQEDSAVYLCASSFRLAHTTDTQYFGPGTRLTVL.

The chain is built from TRBV28 and TRBJ2-7; 8 positions match TRBD2. Germline V gene sequence: CDR1 MDHEN, CDR2 SYDVKM. The CDR3 length is 18 residues. The trim removed 10 bases at V and 2 bases at J, leaving 22 bases unmatched. The CDR3 bases are TGTGCCATCCGGACAGTCCGGTACGGCACTAGCGGTCCCTACGAGCAGTACTTC. This codes for CAIRTVRYGTSGPYEQYF.

V and J are TRBV27 and TRBJ2-7; TRBD1 is a possible D gene (6 bases). The CDR3 has 16 amino acids. CDR1 is MNHEY, CDR2 SMNVEV, per germline (reference sequence). V was shortened by 5 bases and J by 3 bases, with 20 bases between the two germline ends. CDR3 in amino acids: CASSPSKGGHSYEQYF. The CDR3 DNA is TGTGCCAGCAGTCCATCGAAAGGGGGTCATAGCTACGAGCAGTACTTC.

The chain couples TRBV4-2 to TRBJ1-1; D remains unclear. V was cut by 0 bases and J by 1 base, with 6 bases left in between. The CDR3 contains 14 residues. Looked up from germline, CDR1 is LGHNA and CDR2 is YNFKEQ. The CDR3 nucleotides are TGTGCCAGCAGCCAAGACGGGTCGAACACTGAAGCTTTCTTT. Protein sequence: CASSQDGSNTEAFF.

This clone was detected only once. Distinct nucleotide sequences in the sample also encode this CDR3. The V gene is TRBV11-2, the J gene TRBJ2-7, with D possibly matching TRBD1 (5 bases). The CDR3 spans 15 residues. The V and J ends lost 1 base and 0 bases respectively, with 10 bases between them. The germline CDR1 and CDR2 sequences are SGHAT and FQNNGV. The CDR3 DNA sequence: TGTGCCAGCAGCTTAGGGGCAGGGCCCTCCTACGAGCAGTACTTC. It yields the protein CASSLGAGPSYEQYF.

The rearrangement uses TRBV5-1 and TRBJ2-4, with TRBD2 identical over 7 bases. Looked up from germline, CDR1 is SGHRS and CDR2 is YFSETQ. The CDR3 covers 15 residues. Unmatched junction bases numbered 4, after V lost 0 bases and J lost 4 bases. CDR3 nucleotides: TGCGCCAGCAGCTTGGGGAGCGGGAAAAAAAACATTCAGTACTTC. As protein: CASSLGSGKKNIQYF.

Only one count was recorded for this clone. The chain joins TRBV29-1 to TRBJ2-7; D possibly corresponds to TRBD1 (8 bases). This CDR3 has 15 residues. The V and J ends lost 4 bases and 5 bases respectively, with 21 bases between them. The V gene's germline CDR1 is SQVTM and CDR2 ANQGSEA. The CDR3 sequence: CSVADRVQTSNEQYF. The CDR3 DNA sequence: TGCAGCGTTGCGGACAGGGTTCAGACTAGCAACGAGCAGTACTTC.

The J gene is TRBJ2-7, the V gene TRBV18, with a weak D call TRBD1 (6 bases). The V gene's germline CDR1 is KGHSH and CDR2 LQKENI. V gave up 3 bases and J gave up 0 bases, with 12 bases separating them. CDR3 length: 15 amino acids. The CDR3 region has the DNA TGTGCCAGCTCACCTCCGGGACACCCCTCCTACGAGCAGTACTTC. It yields the protein CASSPPGHPSYEQYF.

The J gene is TRBJ2-2, the V gene TRBV30; D gene unclear. V was clipped by 2 bases and J by 8 bases, with 6 bases between them. Germline CDR1 reads GTSNPN; CDR2 reads SVGIG (reference sequence). This CDR3 spans 11 amino acids. The CDR3: CAWSSLGELFF. The CDR3 DNA sequence: TGTGCCTGGAGTTCCCTTGGGGAGCTGTTTTTT.

J is TRBJ2-3 and V is TRBV29-1; 7 nucleotides agree with TRBD1. Trimming cost V 0 bases and J 3 bases; bases outside gene matches: 15. The V gene's germline CDR1 is SQVTM and CDR2 ANQGSEA. The CDR3 has 18 residues. CDR3 DNA sequence: TGCAGCGTTGAAGATCGCCCAGGATCTCTCAGGGGGACAGATACGCAGTATTTT. This sequence encodes CSVEDRPGSLRGTDTQYF.

The chain employs TRBV11-2 and TRBJ2-1; a possible D gene is TRBD2 (6 bases). CDR1 and CDR2 from the germline V gene are SGHAT and FQNNGV. Trimming stripped 5 bases from V and 7 bases from J, with 18 bases between. CDR3 size: 15 residues. This CDR3 is CASSPRGIGDNEQFF. The CDR3 coding sequence is TGTGCCAGCAGCCCCCGGGGGATAGGTGATAATGAGCAGTTCTTC.

V gene TRBV29-1 combines with J gene TRBJ1-4; 7 bases are shared with TRBD1. Germline V gene data show CDR1 as SQVTM and CDR2 as ANQGSEA. V lost 7 bases to trimming and J lost 0 bases; unmatched junction nucleotides: 8. The CDR3 runs 15 residues. CDR3 protein: CSARTGYATNEKLFF. The CDR3 DNA follows: TGCAGCGCCAGGACAGGATACGCAACTAATGAAAAACTGTTTTTT.

V and J are TRBV7-2 and TRBJ2-1, with D perhaps TRBD2 (5 bases). The V and J ends lost 4 bases and 4 bases respectively, with 8 bases between them. The CDR3 is made up of 13 amino acids. Germline V CDR1 and CDR2: SGHTA, FQGNSA. The CDR3 nucleotides are TGTGCCAGCAGCTCAGGACTGTACAATGAGCAGTTCTTC. Translated: CASSSGLYNEQFF.

This clone was detected only a few times. V gene TRBV11-2 combines with J gene TRBJ2-1; D is unclear. Trimming took off 7 bases at V and 8 bases at J, with 12 bases between the two ends. This CDR3 region has 12 residues. The V gene's germline CDR1 is SGHAT and CDR2 FQNNGV. The CDR3 sequence: CASTIVGDEQFF. The CDR3 bases are TGTGCCAGCACTATAGTGGGCGATGAGCAGTTCTTC.

This chain joins TRBV7-3 and TRBJ2-5, with TRBD1 matching over 7 bases. CDR1 is SGHTA, CDR2 FQGTGA, per germline. With 5 bases clipped from V and 3 bases from J, the junction kept 3 bases outside the gene matches. The CDR3 extends over 13 amino acids. The CDR3 DNA sequence: TGTGCCAGCAGCCCGACAGGGAAAGAGACCCAGTACTTC. It translates to CASSPTGKETQYF.

This clone was recorded only once. This chain links TRBV13 with TRBJ1-4, with 10 nucleotides matching TRBD1. From germline, CDR1 is PRHDT and CDR2 FYEKMQ (reference sequence). The ends lost 5 bases at V and 2 bases at J; junction bases unmatched: 17. The CDR3 runs 20 residues. Here the CDR3 reads CASSTERTGGSSLTNEKLFF. Written as DNA, the CDR3 is TGTGCCAGCAGCACAGAGCGGACAGGGGGAAGCAGTCTTACTAATGAAAAACTGTTTTTT.

The gene calls are TRBV5-4 and TRBJ2-2; the match to TRBD2 covers 9 bases. This CDR3 has 16 residues. Germline CDR1 is SGHNT and CDR2 is YYREEE (reference sequence). Trimming took 0 bases from V and 4 from J; bases not matched to a gene: 4. Written as DNA, the CDR3 is TGTGCCAGCAGCTTGGTCCCTAGCGGGACCACCGGGGAGCTGTTTTTT. Its translation: CASSLVPSGTTGELFF. The variable domain in full, with the rest retrieved from reference TRBV5-4 and TRBJ2-2, is ETGVTQSPTHLIKTRGQQVTLRCSSQSGHNTVSWYQQALGQGPQFIFQYYREEENGRGNFPPRFSGLQFPNYSSELNVNALELDDSALYLCASSLVPSGTTGELFFGEGSRLTVL.

The chain uses TRBV28 and TRBJ2-1, with TRBD1 as a possible D gene (5 bases). V gave up 2 bases and J gave up 4 bases, with 18 bases separating them. The germline CDR1 and CDR2 sequences are MDHEN and SYDVKM. There are 17 residues in the CDR3. As DNA, the CDR3 is TGTGCCAGCAGTTTAGAGTTAGGGGTGGTCGGGTACAATGAGCAGTTCTTC. Its protein product is CASSLELGVVGYNEQFF.

Concerning this clone itself: Other DNA sequences in this sample translate to the same CDR3. This chain connects TRBV27 to TRBJ2-7; TRBD1 or TRBD2 may be the D gene (5 bases each). Per the germline V gene, CDR1 is MNHEY and CDR2 is SMNVEV (reference sequence). The V end lost 8 bases, the J end lost 0 bases, and 11 bases lay between the germline ends. The CDR3 extends over 13 amino acids. The CDR3 region is CASAWGSSYEQYF. CDR3 DNA: TGTGCCAGCGCCTGGGGGAGCTCCTACGAGCAGTACTTC.

The gene calls are TRBV7-2 and TRBJ2-3; D possibly corresponds to TRBD2 (5 bases). The CDR3 extends over 14 amino acids. V lost 6 bases and J 1 base, leaving 11 bases between the germline ends. Germline CDR1 reads SGHTA; CDR2 reads FQGNSA. CDR3 DNA sequence: TGTGCCAGCAGTCACATCGGGGGCACAGATACGCAGTATTTT. This sequence encodes CASSHIGGTDTQYF.

This clone was observed once. The genes are TRBV2 and TRBJ2-1; 10 bases fit TRBD2. Germline lookup yields CDR1 SNHLY and CDR2 FYNNEI. CDR3 length equals 17 residues. Trimming at V came to 8 bases and at J to 1 base, leaving 11 bases not matched to a gene. The DNA of the CDR3 is TGTGCCAGCCTTGTGTCTAGCGGGGGCTGGTCCTACAATGAGCAGTTCTTC. The encoded protein is CASLVSSGGWSYNEQFF.

This chain connects TRBV28 to TRBJ2-7, with a tentative D call TRBD1 (5 bases). Trimming pared 6 bases from V and 0 bases from J, leaving 12 bases between. There are 14 residues in the CDR3. Germline-derived CDR1 and CDR2 are MDHEN and SYDVKM. The CDR3 reads CASRGPRSSYEQYF. CDR3 sequence (DNA): TGTGCCAGCAGGGGGCCTAGGAGCTCCTACGAGCAGTACTTC.